Below, 25 T cell receptor beta chains from the same sample are listed, as sequenced in a study of long-term antiretroviral therapy in people with HIV. They ran version v3.0 of the immunoSEQ assay at survey level. Only in-frame clones appear in the TCRdb table, and some are missing; sequencing was by immunoSEQ multiplex PCR. This table has approximately 39,000 clones, around 86% appearing once. The specimen was unsorted PBMCs, collected 1.5 years after starting antiretroviral therapy. These receptors were obtained from a man between 18 and 35 years old with HIV.

The chain joins TRBV18 to TRBJ2-3; the D gene is possibly TRBD2 (6 bases). V shed 3 bases and J shed 1 base, with 17 bases lying between them. Looked up from germline, CDR1 is KGHSH and CDR2 is LQKENI. The CDR3 is 17 residues long. CDR3 nucleotides: TGTGCCAGCTCACCTGGAGGGGATCCTTGGGGCACAGATACGCAGTATTTT. This gives the protein CASSPGGDPWGTDTQYF.

The chain joins TRBV19 to TRBJ1-4; D gene unclear. The V gene lost 3 bases and the J gene lost 3 bases, with 11 bases spanning the gap. This CDR3 region has 15 residues. Germline CDR1 and CDR2: LNHDA and SQIVND (reference sequence). The CDR3 spells CASSIPADPNEKLFF. The CDR3 nucleotides are TGTGCCAGTAGTATTCCGGCAGACCCTAATGAAAAACTGTTTTTT.

This chain joins TRBV7-9 and TRBJ1-2, with TRBD1 matching over 12 bases. CDR3 length equals 16 residues. V lost 7 bases to trimming and J lost 3 bases; unmatched junction nucleotides: 9. Germline loops: CDR1 SEHNR, CDR2 FQNEAQ (reference sequence). CDR3 in DNA: TGTGCCAGCACCCTTGCCGGGACAGGGGGCTACTATGGCTACACCTTC. Encoded protein: CASTLAGTGGYYGYTF.

The chain combines TRBV6-6 with TRBJ2-4; 10 bases fit TRBD1. Trimming took 8 bases from V and 2 from J; bases not matched to a gene: 9. The CDR3 totals 16 residues. Per germline, CDR1 MNHNY and CDR2 SVGAGI (reference sequence). DNA of the CDR3: TGTGCCAGCCTCACCCGACAGGGGGCTTCCAAAAACATTCAGTACTTC. It specifies CASLTRQGASKNIQYF.

This chain uses TRBV30 with TRBJ1-2; D gene uncertain. The CDR3 runs 11 residues. Deletions cut 3 bases from V and 4 bases from J, with 6 bases between. Germline V CDR1 and CDR2: GTSNPN, SVGIG (reference sequence). CDR3 in amino acids: CAWRGLYGYTF. CDR3 coding DNA: TGTGCCTGGAGAGGACTCTATGGCTACACCTTC.

This clone turned up a few times. The rearrangement joins TRBV25-1 to TRBJ1-5; no clear D. The germline V gene has CDR1 MGHDK and CDR2 SYGVNS. This CDR3 is built from 13 residues. DNA for the CDR3: TGTTCATCCCTAGAGGGAAGCAATCAGCCCCAGCATTTT. This gives the protein CSSLEGSNQPQHF.

The rearrangement links TRBV18 to TRBJ2-1, with D maybe TRBD1 (5 bases). V lost 4 bases to trimming and J lost 1 base, with 8 bases between them. The length of the CDR3 is 14 residues. CDR1 and CDR2 from the germline V gene are KGHSH and LQKENI. The CDR3 reads CASSQGPSYNEQFF. The DNA of the CDR3 is TGTGCCAGCTCACAGGGGCCTTCCTACAATGAGCAGTTCTTC.

The rearrangement links TRBV2 to TRBJ2-7; D not resolved. The CDR3 covers 12 residues. CDR1 and CDR2 from the germline V gene are SNHLY and FYNNEI. V was cut by 2 bases and J by 6 bases, with 8 bases left in between. The CDR3 nucleotides are TGTGCCAGCAGTGAATTGGGCCGCGAGCAGTACTTC. Translated: CASSELGREQYF. The entire variable domain, with the rest obtained from reference TRBV2 and TRBJ2-7, is as follows: EPEVTQTPSHQVTQMGQEVILRCVPISNHLYFYWYRQILGQKVEFLVSFYNNEISEKSEIFDDQFSVERPDGSNFTLKIRSTKLEDSAMYFCASSELGREQYFGPGTRLTVT.

The rearrangement uses TRBV7-9 and TRBJ2-5, with a weak D call TRBD1 (5 bases). Germline CDR1 and CDR2: SEHNR and FQNEAQ (reference sequence). CDR3 length: 13 amino acids. The V gene lost 7 bases and the J gene lost 4 bases, with 13 bases spanning the gap. The CDR3 DNA follows: TGTGCCAGCAACTACGACAGCCCAGAGACCCAGTACTTC. As protein: CASNYDSPETQYF.

The rearrangement joins TRBV5-6 to TRBJ2-3; 9 bases line up with TRBD2. Germline CDR1 is SGHDT and CDR2 is YYEEEE. The CDR3 contains 15 residues. The V gene end was trimmed by 4 bases and the J gene end by 1 base; junction bases not matched to a gene: 4. CDR3 sequence reads: CASSSSGSRTDTQYF. CDR3 in DNA: TGTGCCAGCAGCAGTAGCGGGAGTCGCACAGATACGCAGTATTTT.

The rearrangement joins TRBV30 to TRBJ1-3, with unresolved D. Germline V gives CDR1 GTSNPN, CDR2 SVGIG (reference sequence). There are 12 residues in the CDR3. The germline V and J ends were trimmed by 8 bases and 3 bases, with 11 bases remaining between them. In DNA form, the CDR3 reads TGTGCCAACCATCCGGGTGGAAACACCATATATTTT. Residues: CANHPGGNTIYF. The variable domain in full, with the rest retrieved from reference TRBV30 and TRBJ1-3, is SQTIHQWPATLVQPVGSPLSLECTVEGTSNPNLYWYRQAAGRGLQLLFYSVGIGQISSEVPQNLSASRPQDRQFILSSKKLLLSDSGFYLCANHPGGNTIYFGEGSWLTVV.

The rearrangement uses TRBV5-1 and TRBJ1-3; D unclear. The V end lost 5 bases, the J end lost 0 bases, and 9 bases lay between the germline ends. CDR1 is SGHRS, CDR2 YFSETQ, per germline. The CDR3 has 14 amino acids. DNA for the CDR3: TGCGCCAGCAGAACGCAAAGCTCTGGAAACACCATATATTTT. Translated, it gives CASRTQSSGNTIYF.

The chain is built from TRBV7-8 and TRBJ2-7; 9 nucleotides align to TRBD1. CDR3 size: 14 residues. With V trimmed by 0 bases and J by 3 bases, 0 bases remained unmatched. Per germline, CDR1 SGHVS and CDR2 FQNEAQ. CDR3 DNA sequence: TGTGCCAGCAGCTTAGCGGGACAGGGCTACGAGCAGTACTTC. It is translated as CASSLAGQGYEQYF.

The chain has TRBV19 and TRBJ1-2; D gene unclear. V lost 1 base and J 7 bases, leaving 4 bases between the germline ends. The CDR3 loop spans 11 amino acids. Germline CDR1 reads LNHDA; CDR2 reads SQIVND (reference sequence). DNA for the CDR3: TGTGCCAGTAGTATAGGTGGTGGCTACACCTTC. Protein sequence: CASSIGGGYTF.

CDR3 sequence reads: CASRRGANEKLFF. CDR3 DNA sequence: TGTGCCAGCAGGCGGGGGGCTAATGAAAAACTGTTTTTT. The V call is TRBV6-6, the J call TRBJ1-4; perhaps TRBD1 as D (5 bases). This CDR3 region has 13 residues. The germline V and J ends were trimmed by 6 bases and 3 bases, with 8 bases remaining between them. The V gene's germline CDR1 is MNHNY and CDR2 SVGAGI (reference sequence).

A few counts support this clone. The genes are TRBV9 and TRBJ1-4; D is undetermined. This CDR3 is 14 amino acids long. Germline V lookup: CDR1 SGDLS, CDR2 YYNGEE. V was clipped by 0 bases and J by 5 bases, with 8 bases between them. CDR3 protein: CASSVGAGNEKLFF. CDR3 sequence (DNA): TGTGCCAGCAGCGTAGGGGCGGGGAATGAAAAACTGTTTTTT.

This clone was observed a few times. This rearrangement joins TRBV28 to TRBJ1-5; 8 nucleotides agree with TRBD1. The CDR3 runs 11 residues. V shed 5 bases and J 13 bases; nucleotides not matched to a gene: 4. Germline V gene data show CDR1 as MDHEN and CDR2 as SYDVKM. CDR3 region: CASSLRQGQHF. The CDR3 DNA reads as TGTGCCAGCAGTCTCCGACAGGGGCAGCATTTT.

The genes are TRBV19 and TRBJ2-3; 7 bases align to TRBD2. Germline CDR1 is LNHDA and CDR2 is SQIVND (reference sequence). The trim removed 4 bases at V and 5 bases at J, leaving 18 bases unmatched. CDR3 size: 18 residues. In DNA, the CDR3 is TGTGCCAGTAGTAGGTCCAGCCGGGGCGGGAGAGGTGGAGATACGCAGTATTTT. As protein: CASSRSSRGGRGGDTQYF.

The chain employs TRBV6-4 and TRBJ1-1; 8 nucleotides match TRBD1. This CDR3 region has 15 residues. Trimming took 6 bases from V and 0 from J; bases not matched to a gene: 6. In germline, CDR1 is MRHNA, CDR2 SNTAGT. CDR3 residues: CASRTTGVLNTEAFF. CDR3 nucleotide sequence: TGTGCCAGCAGAACGACAGGGGTTTTGAACACTGAAGCTTTCTTT.

The chain links TRBV14 to TRBJ2-7; 7 bases map to TRBD2. The length of the CDR3 is 13 residues. With V trimmed by 6 bases and J by 2 bases, 4 bases remained unmatched. Germline values: CDR1 SGHDN, CDR2 FVKESK. CDR3 DNA sequence: TGTGCCAGCAGGGCTAGCGGAACCTACGAGCAGTACTTC. As protein: CASRASGTYEQYF.

The J gene is TRBJ1-2, the V gene TRBV18; weak D call: TRBD1 (5 bases). Trimming left V 3 bases short and J 7 bases short, with 18 bases between. The CDR3 is 15 amino acids. Per the germline V gene, CDR1 is KGHSH and CDR2 is LQKENI. The CDR3 nucleotides read TGTGCCAGCTCACCGGTGGGCCAGGGTAGTGGTGGCTACACCTTC. Translated: CASSPVGQGSGGYTF. The full variable domain, completed using reference TRBV18 and TRBJ1-2, is NAGVMQNPRHLVRRRGQEARLRCSPMKGHSHVYWYRQLPEEGLKFMVYLQKENIIDESGMPKERFSAEFPKEGPSILRIQQVVRGDSAAYFCASSPVGQGSGGYTFGSGTRLTVV.

This chain's CDR3 is CASSRGGFGGELFF. CDR3 nucleotides: TGTGCCAGCAGCCGTGGGGGGTTCGGCGGGGAGCTGTTTTTT. The chain has TRBV9 and TRBJ2-2; D possibly corresponds to TRBD2 (6 bases). With 4 bases removed from V and 7 bases from J, the gap between germline ends came to 14 bases. CDR1 is SGDLS, CDR2 YYNGEE, per germline. This CDR3 has 14 amino acids.

DNA of the CDR3: TGTGCCAGCAGTCCCAAGGACAGAGGGGTTTTGGAGACCCAGTACTTC. This sequence encodes CASSPKDRGVLETQYF. V gene TRBV6-6 combines with J gene TRBJ2-5, with D perhaps matching TRBD1 (6 bases). V was shortened by 5 bases and J by 5 bases, with 21 bases between the two germline ends. The CDR3 spans 16 residues. The germline V gene encodes CDR1 MNHNY and CDR2 SVGAGI (reference sequence).

This clone has a handful of counts. The V and J genes are TRBV19 and TRBJ1-5, with 7 bases fitting TRBD1. Germline V gene data show CDR1 as LNHDA and CDR2 as SQIVND (reference sequence). The CDR3 runs 15 residues. V lost 8 bases to trimming and J lost 4 bases; unmatched junction nucleotides: 11. CDR3: CASDGQATVNQPQHF. The CDR3 coding sequence is TGTGCCAGTGACGGACAGGCCACTGTTAATCAGCCCCAGCATTTT.

This clone was seen once. This sequence joins TRBV28 and TRBJ1-2; a possible D gene is TRBD1 (6 bases). Germline V gene sequence: CDR1 MDHEN, CDR2 SYDVKM. Trimming pared 1 base from V and 1 base from J, leaving 19 bases between. This CDR3 is 18 amino acids long. The CDR3 here is CASSLSQGRIASNYGYTF. The CDR3, as DNA: TGTGCCAGCAGTTTATCCCAGGGGCGAATCGCCAGTAACTATGGCTACACCTTC.